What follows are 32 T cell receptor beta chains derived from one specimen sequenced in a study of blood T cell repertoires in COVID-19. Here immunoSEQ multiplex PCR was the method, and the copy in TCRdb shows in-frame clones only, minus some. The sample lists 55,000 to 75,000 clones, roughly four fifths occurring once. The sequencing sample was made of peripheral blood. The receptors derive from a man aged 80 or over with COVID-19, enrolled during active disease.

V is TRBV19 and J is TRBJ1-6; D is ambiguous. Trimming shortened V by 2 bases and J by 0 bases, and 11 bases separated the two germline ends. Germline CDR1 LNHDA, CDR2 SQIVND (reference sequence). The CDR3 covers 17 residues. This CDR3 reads CASSISAVGSYNSPLHF. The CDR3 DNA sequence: TGTGCCAGTAGTATATCCGCGGTTGGCTCCTATAATTCACCCCTCCACTTT.

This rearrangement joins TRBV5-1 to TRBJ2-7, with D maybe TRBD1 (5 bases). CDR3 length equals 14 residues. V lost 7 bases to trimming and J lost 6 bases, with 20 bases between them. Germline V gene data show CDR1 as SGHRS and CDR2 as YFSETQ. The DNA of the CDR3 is TGCGCCAGCTCATTTGGGGCAGCCTCGGCCGAGCAGTACGTC. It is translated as CASSFGAASAEQYV.

The CDR3 loop is CASSRGSTYEQYF. The CDR3 DNA is TGTGCCAGCAGCCGCGGGTCTACCTACGAGCAGTACTTC. The chain has TRBV5-4 and TRBJ2-7; tentatively, D is TRBD2 (5 bases). CDR3 length: 13 residues. V lost 4 bases and J lost 2, with 10 bases in between. Germline loops: CDR1 SGHNT, CDR2 YYREEE (reference sequence).

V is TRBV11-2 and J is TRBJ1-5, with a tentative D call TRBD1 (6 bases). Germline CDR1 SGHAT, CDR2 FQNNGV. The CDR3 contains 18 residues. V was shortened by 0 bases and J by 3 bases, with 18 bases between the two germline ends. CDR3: CASSLDQVFRGANQPQHF. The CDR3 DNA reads TGTGCCAGCAGCTTAGATCAGGTATTCAGGGGCGCCAATCAGCCCCAGCATTTT. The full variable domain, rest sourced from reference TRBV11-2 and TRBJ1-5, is EAGVAQSPRYKIIEKRQSVAFWCNPISGHATLYWYQQILGQGPKLLIQFQNNGVVDDSQLPKDRFSAERLKGVDSTLKIQPAKLEDSAVYLCASSLDQVFRGANQPQHFGDGTRLSIL.

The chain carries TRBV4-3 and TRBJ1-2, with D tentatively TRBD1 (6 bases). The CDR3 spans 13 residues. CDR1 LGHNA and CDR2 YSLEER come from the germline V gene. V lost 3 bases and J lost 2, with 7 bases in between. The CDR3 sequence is CASSHRGNYGYTF. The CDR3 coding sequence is TGCGCCAGCAGCCACAGGGGAAACTATGGCTACACCTTC.

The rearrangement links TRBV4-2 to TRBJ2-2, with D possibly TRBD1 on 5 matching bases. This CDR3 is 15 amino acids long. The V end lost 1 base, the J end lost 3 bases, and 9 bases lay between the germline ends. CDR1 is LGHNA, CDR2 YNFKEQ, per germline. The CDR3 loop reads CASSQGVGDTGELFF. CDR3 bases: TGTGCCAGCAGCCAAGGCGTAGGGGACACCGGGGAGCTGTTTTTT.

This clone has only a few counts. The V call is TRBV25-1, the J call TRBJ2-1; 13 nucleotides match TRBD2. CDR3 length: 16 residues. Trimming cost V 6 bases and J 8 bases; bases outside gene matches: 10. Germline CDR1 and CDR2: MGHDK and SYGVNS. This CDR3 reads CASRSLGLAGVYEQFF. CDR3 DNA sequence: TGTGCCAGCAGATCCTTAGGACTAGCGGGAGTCTATGAGCAGTTCTTC.

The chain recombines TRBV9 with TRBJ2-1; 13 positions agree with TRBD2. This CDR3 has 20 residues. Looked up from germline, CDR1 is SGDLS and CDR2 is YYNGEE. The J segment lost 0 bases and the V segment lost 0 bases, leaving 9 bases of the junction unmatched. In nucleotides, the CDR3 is TGTGCCAGCAGCGTAGCTGCCGGGACTAGCGGGGAGAGCTCCTACAATGAGCAGTTCTTC. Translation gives CASSVAAGTSGESSYNEQFF.

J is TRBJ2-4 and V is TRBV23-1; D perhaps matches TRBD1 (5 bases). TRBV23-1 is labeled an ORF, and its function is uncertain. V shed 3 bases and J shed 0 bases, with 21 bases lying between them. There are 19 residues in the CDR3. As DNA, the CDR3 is TGCGCCAGCAGTCACCCCGCGGACCCAGGGTCCCTAGCCAAAAACATTCAGTACTTC. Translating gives CASSHPADPGSLAKNIQYF.

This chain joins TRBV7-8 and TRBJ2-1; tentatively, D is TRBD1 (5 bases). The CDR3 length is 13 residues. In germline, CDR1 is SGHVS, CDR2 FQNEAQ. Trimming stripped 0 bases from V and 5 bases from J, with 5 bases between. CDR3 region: CASSLAQDNEQFF. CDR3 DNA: TGTGCCAGCAGCTTAGCACAGGACAATGAGCAGTTCTTC.

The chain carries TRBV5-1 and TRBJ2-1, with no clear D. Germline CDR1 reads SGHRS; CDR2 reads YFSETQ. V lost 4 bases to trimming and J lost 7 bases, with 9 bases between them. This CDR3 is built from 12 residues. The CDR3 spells CASSARSNEQFF. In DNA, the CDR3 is TGCGCCAGCAGCGCCAGGTCAAATGAGCAGTTCTTC.

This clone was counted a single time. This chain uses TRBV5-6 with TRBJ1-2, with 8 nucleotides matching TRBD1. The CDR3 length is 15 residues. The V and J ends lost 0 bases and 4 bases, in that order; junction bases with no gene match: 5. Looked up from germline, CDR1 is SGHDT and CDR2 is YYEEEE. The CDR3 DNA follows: TGTGCCAGCAGCTTGGTACAGGGGGGAGGCTATGGCTACACCTTC. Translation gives CASSLVQGGGYGYTF.

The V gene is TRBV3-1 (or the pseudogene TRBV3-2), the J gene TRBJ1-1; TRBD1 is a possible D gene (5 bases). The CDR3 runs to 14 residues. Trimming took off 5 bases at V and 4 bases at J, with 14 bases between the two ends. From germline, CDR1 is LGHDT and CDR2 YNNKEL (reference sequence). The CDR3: CASSYLHGGTEAFF. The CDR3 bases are TGTGCCAGCAGCTATCTACACGGGGGCACTGAAGCTTTCTTT.

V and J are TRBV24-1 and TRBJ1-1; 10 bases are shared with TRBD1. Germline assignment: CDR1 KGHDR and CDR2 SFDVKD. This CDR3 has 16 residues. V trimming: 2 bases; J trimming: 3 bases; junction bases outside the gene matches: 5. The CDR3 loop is CATSDSAGTGDTEAFF. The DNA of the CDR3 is TGTGCCACCAGTGATTCTGCCGGGACAGGGGACACTGAAGCTTTCTTT.

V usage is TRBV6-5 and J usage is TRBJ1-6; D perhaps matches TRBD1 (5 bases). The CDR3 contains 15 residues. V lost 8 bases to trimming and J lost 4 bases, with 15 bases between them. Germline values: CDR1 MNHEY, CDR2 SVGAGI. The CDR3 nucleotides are TGTGCCAGCTCAGGGCAGGGTCGATATAATTCACCCCTCCACTTT. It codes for CASSGQGRYNSPLHF.

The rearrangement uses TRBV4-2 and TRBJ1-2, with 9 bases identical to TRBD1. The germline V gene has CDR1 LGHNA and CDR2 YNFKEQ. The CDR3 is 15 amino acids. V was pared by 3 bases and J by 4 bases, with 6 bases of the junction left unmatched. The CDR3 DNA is TGTGCCAGCAGCCATGAACCGGGACAGGGCTATGGCTACACCTTC. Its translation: CASSHEPGQGYGYTF.

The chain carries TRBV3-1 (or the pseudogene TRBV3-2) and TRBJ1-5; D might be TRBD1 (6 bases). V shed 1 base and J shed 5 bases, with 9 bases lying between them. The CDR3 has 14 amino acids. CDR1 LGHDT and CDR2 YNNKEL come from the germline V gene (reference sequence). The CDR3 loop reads CASSQGTVYQPQHF. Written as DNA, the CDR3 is TGTGCCAGCAGCCAAGGGACAGTATATCAGCCCCAGCATTTT.

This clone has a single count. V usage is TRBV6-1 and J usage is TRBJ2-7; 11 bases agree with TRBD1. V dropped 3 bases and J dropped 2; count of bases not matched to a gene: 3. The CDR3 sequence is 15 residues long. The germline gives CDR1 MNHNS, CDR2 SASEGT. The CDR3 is CASSDRDRGAYEQYF. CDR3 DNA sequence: TGTGCCAGCAGTGACCGGGACAGGGGGGCCTACGAGCAGTACTTC.

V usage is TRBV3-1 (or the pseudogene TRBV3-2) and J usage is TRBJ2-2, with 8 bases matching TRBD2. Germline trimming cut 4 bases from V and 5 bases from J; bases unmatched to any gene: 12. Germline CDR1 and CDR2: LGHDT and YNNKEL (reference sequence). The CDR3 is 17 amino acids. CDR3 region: CASSPPGVAGRTGELFF. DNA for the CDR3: TGTGCCAGCAGCCCCCCTGGGGTAGCGGGGAGAACCGGGGAGCTGTTTTTT.

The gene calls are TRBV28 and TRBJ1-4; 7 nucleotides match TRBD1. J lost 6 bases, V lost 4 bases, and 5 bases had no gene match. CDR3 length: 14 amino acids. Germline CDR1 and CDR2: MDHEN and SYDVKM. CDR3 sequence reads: CASSSRGLDEKLFF. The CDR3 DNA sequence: TGTGCCAGCAGTTCGAGGGGGCTAGATGAAAAACTGTTTTTT.

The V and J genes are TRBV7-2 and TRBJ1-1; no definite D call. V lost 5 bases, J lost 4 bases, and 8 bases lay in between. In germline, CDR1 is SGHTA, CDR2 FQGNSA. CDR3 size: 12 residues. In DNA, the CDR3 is TGTGCCAGCAGCGATTGGCTCACTGAAGCTTTCTTT. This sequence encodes CASSDWLTEAFF.

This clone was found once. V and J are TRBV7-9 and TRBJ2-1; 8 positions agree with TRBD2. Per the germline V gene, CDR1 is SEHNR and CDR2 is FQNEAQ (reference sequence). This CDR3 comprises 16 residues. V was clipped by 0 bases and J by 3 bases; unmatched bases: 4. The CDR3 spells CASSLAASGRYNEQFF. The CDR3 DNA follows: TGTGCCAGCAGCTTAGCGGCTAGCGGGCGCTACAATGAGCAGTTCTTC. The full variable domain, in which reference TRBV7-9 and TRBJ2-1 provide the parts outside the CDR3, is DTGVSQNPRHKITKRGQNVTFRCDPISEHNRLYWYRQTLGQGPEFLTYFQNEAQLEKSRLLSDRFSAERPKGSFSTLEIQRTEQGDSAMYLCASSLAASGRYNEQFFGPGTRLTVL.

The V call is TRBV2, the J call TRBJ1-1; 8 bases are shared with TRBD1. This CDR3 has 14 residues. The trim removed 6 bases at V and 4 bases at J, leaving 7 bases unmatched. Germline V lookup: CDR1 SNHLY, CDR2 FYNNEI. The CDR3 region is CASRESGGLTEAFF. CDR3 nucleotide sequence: TGTGCCAGCAGGGAGTCAGGGGGCCTCACTGAAGCTTTCTTT.

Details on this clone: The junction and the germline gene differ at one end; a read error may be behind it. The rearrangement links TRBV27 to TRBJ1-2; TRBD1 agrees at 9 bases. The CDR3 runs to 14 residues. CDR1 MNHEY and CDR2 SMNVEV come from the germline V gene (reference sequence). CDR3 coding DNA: TGTGCCAGCAGCCCCCCGGGACAGGGTCCCCGTTTGGCCTTC. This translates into CASSPPGQGPRLAF.

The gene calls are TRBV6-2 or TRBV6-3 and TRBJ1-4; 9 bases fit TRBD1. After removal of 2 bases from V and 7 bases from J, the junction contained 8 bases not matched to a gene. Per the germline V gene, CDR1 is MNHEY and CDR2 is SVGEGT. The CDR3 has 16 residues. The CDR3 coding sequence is TGTGCCAGCAGTTACCGCGGGACAGGGTATTCTGAAAAACTGTTTTTT. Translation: CASSYRGTGYSEKLFF.

DNA of the CDR3: TGTGCCACCAGTGAGACGGGACAGGTAAACAATGAGCAGTTCTTC. Amino acid sequence: CATSETGQVNNEQFF. V gene TRBV24-1 combines with J gene TRBJ2-1, with 8 bases matching TRBD1. V gave up 4 bases and J gave up 5 bases; unmatched junction bases: 6. The CDR3 has 15 amino acids. CDR1 is KGHDR, CDR2 SFDVKD, per germline.

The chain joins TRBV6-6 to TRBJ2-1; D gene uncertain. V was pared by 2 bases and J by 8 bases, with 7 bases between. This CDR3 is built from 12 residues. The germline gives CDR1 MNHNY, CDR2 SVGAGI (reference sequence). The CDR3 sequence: CASSYREDEQFF. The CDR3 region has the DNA TGTGCCAGCAGTTACCGAGAGGATGAGCAGTTCTTC.

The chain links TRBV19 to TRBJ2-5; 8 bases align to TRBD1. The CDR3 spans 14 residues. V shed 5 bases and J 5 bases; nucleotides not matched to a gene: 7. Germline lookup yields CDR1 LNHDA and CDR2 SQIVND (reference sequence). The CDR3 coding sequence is TGTGCCAGTAGTGCGACAGGGGCTCGGGAGACCCAGTACTTC. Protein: CASSATGARETQYF.

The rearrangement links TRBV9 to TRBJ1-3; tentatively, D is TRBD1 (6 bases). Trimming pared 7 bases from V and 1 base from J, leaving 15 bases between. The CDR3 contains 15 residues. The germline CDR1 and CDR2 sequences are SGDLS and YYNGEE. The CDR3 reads CASDGGSGSGNTIYF. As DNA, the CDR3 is TGTGCCAGCGATGGGGGCTCAGGGTCTGGAAACACCATATATTTT. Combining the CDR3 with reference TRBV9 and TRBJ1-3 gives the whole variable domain DSGVTQTPKHLITATGQRVTLRCSPRSGDLSVYWYQQSLDQGLQFLIQYYNGEERAKGNILERFSAQQFPDLHSELNLSSLELGDSALYFCASDGGSGSGNTIYFGEGSWLTVV.

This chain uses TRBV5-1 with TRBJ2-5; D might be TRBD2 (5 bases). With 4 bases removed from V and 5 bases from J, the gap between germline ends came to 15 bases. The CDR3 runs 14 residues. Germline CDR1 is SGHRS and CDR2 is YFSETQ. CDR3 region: CASSGQAGAETQYF. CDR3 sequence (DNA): TGCGCCAGCAGCGGTCAGGCGGGCGCGGAGACCCAGTACTTC.

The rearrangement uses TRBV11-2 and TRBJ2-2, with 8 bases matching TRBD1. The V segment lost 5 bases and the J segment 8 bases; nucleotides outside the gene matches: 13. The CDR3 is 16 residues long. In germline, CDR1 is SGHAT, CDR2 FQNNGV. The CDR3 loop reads CASSKTGVVSEGELFF. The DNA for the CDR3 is TGTGCCAGCAGCAAGACAGGGGTCGTGAGTGAGGGGGAGCTGTTTTTT.

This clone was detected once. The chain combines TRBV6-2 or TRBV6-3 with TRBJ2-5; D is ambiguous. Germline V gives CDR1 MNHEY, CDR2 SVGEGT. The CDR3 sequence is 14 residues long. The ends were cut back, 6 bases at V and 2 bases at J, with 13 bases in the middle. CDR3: CASSPTVAQETQYF. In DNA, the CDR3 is TGTGCCAGCAGCCCCACAGTGGCTCAAGAGACCCAGTACTTC.